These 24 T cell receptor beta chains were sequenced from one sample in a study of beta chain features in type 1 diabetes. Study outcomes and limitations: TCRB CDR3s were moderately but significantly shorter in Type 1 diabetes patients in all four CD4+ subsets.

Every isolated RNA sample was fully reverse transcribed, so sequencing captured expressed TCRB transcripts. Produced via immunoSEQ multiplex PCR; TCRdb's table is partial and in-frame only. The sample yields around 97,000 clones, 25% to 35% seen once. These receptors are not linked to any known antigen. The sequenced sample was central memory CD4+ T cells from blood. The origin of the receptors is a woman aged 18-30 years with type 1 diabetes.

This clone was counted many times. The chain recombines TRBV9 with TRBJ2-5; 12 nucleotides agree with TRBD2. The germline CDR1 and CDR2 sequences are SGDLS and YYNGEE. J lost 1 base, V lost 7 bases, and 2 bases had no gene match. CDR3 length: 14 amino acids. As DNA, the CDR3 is TGTGCCAGCGCGACTAGCGGGAGCCAAGAGACCCAGTACTTC. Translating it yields CASATSGSQETQYF.

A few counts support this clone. The CDR3 nucleotides read TGCGCCAGCAGCGAACGGGGAGAGGCAGATACGCAGTATTTT. Translating gives CASSERGEADTQYF. This rearrangement joins TRBV5-1 to TRBJ2-3, with D possibly TRBD2 on 5 matching bases. CDR3 size: 14 residues. The germline V gene encodes CDR1 SGHRS and CDR2 YFSETQ. Trimming took 4 bases from V and 4 from J, leaving 13 bases between them. Full variable domain (remainder filled in from reference TRBV5-1 and TRBJ2-3): KAGVTQTPRYLIKTRGQQVTLSCSPISGHRSVSWYQQTPGQGLQFLFEYFSETQRNKGNFPGRFSGRQFSNSRSEMNVSTLELGDSALYLCASSERGEADTQYFGPGTRLTVL.

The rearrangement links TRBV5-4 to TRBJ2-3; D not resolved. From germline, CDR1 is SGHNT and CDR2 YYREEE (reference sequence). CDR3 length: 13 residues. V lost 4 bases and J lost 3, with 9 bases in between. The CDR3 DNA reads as TGTGCCAGCAGCCGTAGATCGACAGATACGCAGTATTTT. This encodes CASSRRSTDTQYF.

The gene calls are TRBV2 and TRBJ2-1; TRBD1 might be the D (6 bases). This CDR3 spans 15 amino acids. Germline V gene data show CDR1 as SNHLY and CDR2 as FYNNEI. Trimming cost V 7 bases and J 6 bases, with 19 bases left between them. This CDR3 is CASNRAQGPGNEQFF. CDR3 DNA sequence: TGTGCCAGCAACCGCGCCCAGGGGCCGGGCAATGAGCAGTTCTTC.

CDR3 in amino acids: CATSRDPLAGGKYNEQFF. CDR3 nucleotides: TGTGCCACCAGCAGAGATCCCCTAGCGGGAGGGAAATATAATGAGCAGTTCTTC. The chain employs TRBV15 and TRBJ2-1; 12 positions agree with TRBD2. The germline gives CDR1 LNHNV, CDR2 YYDKDF (reference sequence). J was trimmed by 7 bases and V by 0 bases; bases with no gene match: 10. The CDR3 extends over 18 amino acids.

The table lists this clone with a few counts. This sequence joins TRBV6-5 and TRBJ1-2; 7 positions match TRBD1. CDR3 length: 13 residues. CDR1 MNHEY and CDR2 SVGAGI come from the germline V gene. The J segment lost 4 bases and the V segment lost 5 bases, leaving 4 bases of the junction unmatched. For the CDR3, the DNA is TGTGCCAGCAGTGCCGACAGGGCCTATGGCTACACCTTC. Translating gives CASSADRAYGYTF.

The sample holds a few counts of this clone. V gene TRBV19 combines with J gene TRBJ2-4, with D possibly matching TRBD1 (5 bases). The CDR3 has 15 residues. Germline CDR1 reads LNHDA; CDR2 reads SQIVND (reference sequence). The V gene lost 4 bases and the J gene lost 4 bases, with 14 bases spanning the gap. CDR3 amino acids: CASSKDTWDKNIQYF. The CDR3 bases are TGTGCCAGTAGTAAGGACACCTGGGATAAAAACATTCAGTACTTC.

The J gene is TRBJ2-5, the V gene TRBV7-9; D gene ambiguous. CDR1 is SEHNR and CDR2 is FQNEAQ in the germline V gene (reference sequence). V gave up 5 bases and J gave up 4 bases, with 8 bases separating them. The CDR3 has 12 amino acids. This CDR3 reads CASSRELETQYF. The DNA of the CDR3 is TGTGCCAGCAGCAGAGAGTTAGAGACCCAGTACTTC. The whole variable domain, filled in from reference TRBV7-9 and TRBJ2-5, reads DTGVSQNPRHKITKRGQNVTFRCDPISEHNRLYWYRQTLGQGPEFLTYFQNEAQLEKSRLLSDRFSAERPKGSFSTLEIQRTEQGDSAMYLCASSRELETQYFGPGTRLLVL.

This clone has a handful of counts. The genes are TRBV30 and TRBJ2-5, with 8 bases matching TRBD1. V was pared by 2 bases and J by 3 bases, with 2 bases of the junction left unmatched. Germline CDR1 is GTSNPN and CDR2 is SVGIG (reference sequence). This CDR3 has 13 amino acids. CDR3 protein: CAWSPQGEETQYF. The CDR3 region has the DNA TGTGCCTGGAGTCCACAGGGGGAAGAGACCCAGTACTTC.

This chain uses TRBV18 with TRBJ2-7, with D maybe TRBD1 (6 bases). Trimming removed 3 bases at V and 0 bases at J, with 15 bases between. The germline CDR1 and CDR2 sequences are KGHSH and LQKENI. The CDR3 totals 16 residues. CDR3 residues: CASSPQTGPSSYEQYF. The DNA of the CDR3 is TGTGCCAGCTCACCCCAGACAGGCCCAAGCTCCTACGAGCAGTACTTC.

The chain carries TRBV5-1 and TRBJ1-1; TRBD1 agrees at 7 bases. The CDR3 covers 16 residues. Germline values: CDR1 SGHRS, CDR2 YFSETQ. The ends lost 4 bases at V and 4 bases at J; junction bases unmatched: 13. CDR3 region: CASSTRDSPGATEAFF. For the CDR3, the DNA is TGCGCCAGCAGCACACGGGACAGCCCGGGTGCCACTGAAGCTTTCTTT.

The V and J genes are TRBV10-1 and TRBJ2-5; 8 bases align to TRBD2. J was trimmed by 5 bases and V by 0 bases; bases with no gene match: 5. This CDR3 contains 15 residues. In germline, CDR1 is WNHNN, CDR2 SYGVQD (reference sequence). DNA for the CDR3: TGCGCCAGCAGTGAGTCTGGACTAGCCACGGAGACCCAGTACTTC. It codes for CASSESGLATETQYF.

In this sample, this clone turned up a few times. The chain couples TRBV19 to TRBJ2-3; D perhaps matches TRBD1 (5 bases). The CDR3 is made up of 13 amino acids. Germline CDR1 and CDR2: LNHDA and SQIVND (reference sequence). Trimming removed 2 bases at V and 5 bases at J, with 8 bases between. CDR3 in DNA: TGTGCCAGTAGTATACAGGGTCTAGATACGCAGTATTTT. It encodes CASSIQGLDTQYF.

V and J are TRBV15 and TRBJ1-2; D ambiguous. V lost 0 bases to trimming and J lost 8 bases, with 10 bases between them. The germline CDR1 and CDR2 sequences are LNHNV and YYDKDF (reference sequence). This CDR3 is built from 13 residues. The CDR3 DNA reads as TGTGCCACCAGCAGAGATCGAGGGAGAGGCTACACCTTC. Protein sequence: CATSRDRGRGYTF.

The CDR3: CASSTRPPLAEFYEQYF. For the CDR3, the DNA is TGTGCCAGCTCTACGCGCCCCCCTTTAGCGGAGTTCTACGAGCAGTACTTC. The chain is built from TRBV27 and TRBJ2-7; TRBD2 is a possible D gene (6 bases). Germline values: CDR1 MNHEY, CDR2 SMNVEV (reference sequence). The CDR3 consists of 17 residues. Trimming shortened V by 8 bases and J by 3 bases, and 26 bases separated the two germline ends.

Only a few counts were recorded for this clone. The CDR3 DNA reads as TGTGCCAGCAGCTTAGTTTTAGACAGTTATGGCTACACCTTC. Translation gives CASSLVLDSYGYTF. The chain uses TRBV7-2 and TRBJ1-2; possible D gene TRBD1, 5 bases. Germline lookup yields CDR1 SGHTA and CDR2 FQGNSA. Trimming removed 1 base at V and 5 bases at J, with 11 bases between. This CDR3 contains 14 residues.

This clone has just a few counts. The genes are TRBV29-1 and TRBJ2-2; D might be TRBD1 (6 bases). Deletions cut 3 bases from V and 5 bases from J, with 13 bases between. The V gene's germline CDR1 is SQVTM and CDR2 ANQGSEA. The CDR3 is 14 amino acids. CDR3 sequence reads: CSVEPGQLTGELFF. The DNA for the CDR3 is TGCAGCGTTGAGCCGGGACAATTAACCGGGGAGCTGTTTTTT.

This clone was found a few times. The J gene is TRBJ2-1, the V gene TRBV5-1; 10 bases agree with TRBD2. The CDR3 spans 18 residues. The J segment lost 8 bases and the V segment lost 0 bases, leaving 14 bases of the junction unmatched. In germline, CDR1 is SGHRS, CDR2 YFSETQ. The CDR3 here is CASSLGASGSATAYEQFF. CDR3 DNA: TGCGCCAGCAGCTTGGGGGCTAGCGGGAGTGCGACCGCCTATGAGCAGTTCTTC. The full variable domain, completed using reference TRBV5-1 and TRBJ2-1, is KAGVTQTPRYLIKTRGQQVTLSCSPISGHRSVSWYQQTPGQGLQFLFEYFSETQRNKGNFPGRFSGRQFSNSRSEMNVSTLELGDSALYLCASSLGASGSATAYEQFFGPGTRLTVL.

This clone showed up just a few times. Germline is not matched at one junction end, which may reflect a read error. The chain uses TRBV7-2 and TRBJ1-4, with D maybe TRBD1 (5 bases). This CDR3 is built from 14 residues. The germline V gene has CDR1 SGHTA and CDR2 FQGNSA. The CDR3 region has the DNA TGTGCCAGCAGTTTGGGGAGGGGTAATCAAAAACTGTTTTTT. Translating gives CASSLGRGNQKLFF.

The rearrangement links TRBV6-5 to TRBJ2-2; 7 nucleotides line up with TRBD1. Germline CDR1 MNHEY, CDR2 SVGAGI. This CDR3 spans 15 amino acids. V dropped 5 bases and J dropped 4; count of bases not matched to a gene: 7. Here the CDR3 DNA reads TGTGCCAGCAGTCGAGGGACAGACCTCACCGGGGAGCTGTTTTTT. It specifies CASSRGTDLTGELFF.

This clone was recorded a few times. In DNA form, the CDR3 reads TGTGCCAGTATACGAAAGGGACTAGCGGGTAATGAGCAGTTCTTC. Translated: CASIRKGLAGNEQFF. The chain joins TRBV5-4 to TRBJ2-1; 12 positions agree with TRBD2. The germline V gene has CDR1 SGHNT and CDR2 YYREEE (reference sequence). J lost 7 bases, V lost 8 bases, and 10 bases had no gene match. The CDR3 length is 15 residues.

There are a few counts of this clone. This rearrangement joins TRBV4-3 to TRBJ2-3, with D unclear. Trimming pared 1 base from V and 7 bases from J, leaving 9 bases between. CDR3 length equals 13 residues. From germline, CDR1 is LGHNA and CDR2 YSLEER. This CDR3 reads CASSQAEANTQYF. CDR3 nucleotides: TGCGCCAGCAGCCAAGCCGAGGCTAATACGCAGTATTTT.

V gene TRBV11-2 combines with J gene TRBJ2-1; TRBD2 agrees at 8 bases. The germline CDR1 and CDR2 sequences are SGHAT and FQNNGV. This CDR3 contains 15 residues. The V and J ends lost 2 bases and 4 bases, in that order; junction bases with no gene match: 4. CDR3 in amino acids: CASSLQAGVYNEQFF. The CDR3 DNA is TGTGCCAGCAGCTTACAAGCGGGAGTATACAATGAGCAGTTCTTC.

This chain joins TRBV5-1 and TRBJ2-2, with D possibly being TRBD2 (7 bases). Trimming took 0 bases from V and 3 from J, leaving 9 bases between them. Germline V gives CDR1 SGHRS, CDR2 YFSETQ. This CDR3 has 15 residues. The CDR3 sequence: CASSLEGGDTGELFF. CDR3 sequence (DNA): TGCGCCAGCAGCTTGGAAGGGGGGGACACCGGGGAGCTGTTTTTT. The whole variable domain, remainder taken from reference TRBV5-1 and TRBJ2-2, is KAGVTQTPRYLIKTRGQQVTLSCSPISGHRSVSWYQQTPGQGLQFLFEYFSETQRNKGNFPGRFSGRQFSNSRSEMNVSTLELGDSALYLCASSLEGGDTGELFFGEGSRLTVL.